This paragraph reports one TCR beta chain. The data were taken from a study of technical replicates of blood from several donors. Germline CDR1 and CDR2: LNHDA and SQIVND (reference sequence). The CDR3 spans 14 residues. V lost 11 bases to trimming and J lost 4 bases; unmatched junction nucleotides: 9. Data came from immunoSEQ multiplex PCR; TCRdb stores just in-frame clones and leaves some out. This table has about 62,000 clones, about 89% appearing once. The chain combines TRBV19 with TRBJ2-1; 9 bases align to TRBD2. This TCR was sampled from a human donor in good health. Some clones in this sample may be carry-over from other donors' samples. Sequencing input: PBMCs. CDR3 amino acids: CAVTLAGNYNEQFF. In nucleotides, the CDR3 is TGTGCCGTGACTCTAGCGGGAAATTACAATGAGCAGTTCTTC.